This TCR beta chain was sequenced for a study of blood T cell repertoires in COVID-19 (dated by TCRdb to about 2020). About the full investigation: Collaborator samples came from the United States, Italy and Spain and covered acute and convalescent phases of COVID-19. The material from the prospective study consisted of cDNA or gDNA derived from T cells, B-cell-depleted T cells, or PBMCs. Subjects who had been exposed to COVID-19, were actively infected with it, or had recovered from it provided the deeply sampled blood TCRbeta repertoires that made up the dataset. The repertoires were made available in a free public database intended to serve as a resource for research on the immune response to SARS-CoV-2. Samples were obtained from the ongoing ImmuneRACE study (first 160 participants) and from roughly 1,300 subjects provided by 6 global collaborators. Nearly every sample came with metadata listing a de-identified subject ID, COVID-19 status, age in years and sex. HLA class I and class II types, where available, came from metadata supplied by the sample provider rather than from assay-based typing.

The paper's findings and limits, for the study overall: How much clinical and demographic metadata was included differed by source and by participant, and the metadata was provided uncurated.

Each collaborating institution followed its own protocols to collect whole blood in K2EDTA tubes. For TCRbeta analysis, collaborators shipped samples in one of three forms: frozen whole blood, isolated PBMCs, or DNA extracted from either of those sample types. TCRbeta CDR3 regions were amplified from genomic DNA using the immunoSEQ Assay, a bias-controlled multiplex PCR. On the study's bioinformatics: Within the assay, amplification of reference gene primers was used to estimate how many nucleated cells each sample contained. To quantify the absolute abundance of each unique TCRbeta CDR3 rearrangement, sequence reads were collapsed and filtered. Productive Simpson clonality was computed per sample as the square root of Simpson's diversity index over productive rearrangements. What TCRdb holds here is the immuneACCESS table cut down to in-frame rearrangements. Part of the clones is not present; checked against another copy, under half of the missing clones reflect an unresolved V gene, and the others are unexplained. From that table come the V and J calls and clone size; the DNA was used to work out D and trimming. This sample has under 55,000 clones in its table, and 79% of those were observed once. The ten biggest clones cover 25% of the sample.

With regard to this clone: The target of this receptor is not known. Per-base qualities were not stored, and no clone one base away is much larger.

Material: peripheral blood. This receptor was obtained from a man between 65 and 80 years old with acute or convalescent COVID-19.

The DNA sequence is TGTGCCAGCAGTTACTTCGGGACAGGGGGAACCGGGGAGCTGTTTTTT. The translation is CASSYFGTGGTGELFF. Recombination connected TRBV6-5 to TRBJ2-2; 11 bases in the middle match TRBD1. The germline V and J ends show losses of 1 base and 5 bases respectively, and no gene match explains 3 bases of the junction. The germline V gene sets CDR1 to MNHEY and CDR2 to SVGAGI. The CDR3 holds 16 amino acids from the cysteine to the phenylalanine. CDR3 DNA is the only sequence kept; it has 48 bases, read in frame from the first base.